This passage covers 15 T cell receptor beta chains from one sample sequenced in a study of T cell responses to AZD1222 COVID-19 vaccine. The table came from immunoSEQ multiplex PCR; TCRdb's copy has only in-frame clones and leaves some out. Here the sample spans 120,000 or so clones, around nine tenths being singletons. Sequencing used peripheral blood, obtained on day 0 of AZD1222 vaccination. Receptors originate from an adult in good health.

The chain carries TRBV5-1 and TRBJ2-3; tentatively, D is TRBD2 (7 bases). The CDR3 contains 17 residues. The V end was cut by 4 bases, the J end by 6 bases, with 24 bases between. Germline V lookup: CDR1 SGHRS, CDR2 YFSETQ. The CDR3 reads CASSPLGGGALSDTQYF. For the CDR3, the DNA is TGCGCCAGCAGCCCCTTGGGAGGGGGTGCATTGTCCGATACGCAGTATTTT.

This sequence joins TRBV7-3 and TRBJ2-1; the match to TRBD2 covers 7 bases. Germline V gene lookup returns CDR1 SGHTA and CDR2 FQGTGA. Germline trimming cut 2 bases from V and 5 bases from J; bases unmatched to any gene: 6. The CDR3 contains 15 residues. CDR3 sequence: CASSLVIAGNNEQFF. CDR3 coding DNA: TGTGCCAGCAGCTTAGTGATAGCGGGTAACAATGAGCAGTTCTTC.

The chain carries TRBV7-6 and TRBJ1-2; no clear D gene. V gave up 5 bases and J gave up 8 bases, with 15 bases separating them. The CDR3 length is 13 residues. The germline V gene has CDR1 SGHVS and CDR2 FNYEAQ. The CDR3 coding sequence is TGTGCCAGCAGCCCCTCCGGGGTCACCGGCTACACCTTC. Amino acid sequence: CASSPSGVTGYTF.

The gene calls are TRBV3-1 (or the pseudogene TRBV3-2) and TRBJ1-3; D is unresolved. This CDR3 is 13 amino acids long. The germline V and J ends were trimmed by 5 bases and 3 bases, with 8 bases remaining between them. Germline V lookup: CDR1 LGHDT, CDR2 YNNKEL (reference sequence). CDR3 residues: CASSSSVGNTIYF. CDR3 coding DNA: TGTGCCAGCAGCTCGTCCGTTGGAAACACCATATATTTT.

This chain joins TRBV29-1 and TRBJ1-2; perhaps TRBD1 as D (5 bases). Germline CDR1 and CDR2: SQVTM and ANQGSEA. V lost 7 bases, J lost 2 bases, and 11 bases lay in between. The CDR3 covers 12 residues. CDR3 protein: CSAVGANYGYTF. CDR3 DNA sequence: TGCAGCGCTGTTGGGGCAAACTATGGCTACACCTTC.

This chain connects TRBV11-2 to TRBJ2-1; the match to TRBD2 covers 13 bases. V shed 5 bases, J shed 6 bases, and the junction held 4 bases outside the gene matches. CDR3 length equals 15 residues. Germline V gene sequence: CDR1 SGHAT, CDR2 FQNNGV. CDR3 coding DNA: TGTGCCAGCAGCCGCCGGACTAGCGGGAGCAATGAGCAGTTCTTC. Its translation is CASSRRTSGSNEQFF.

This clone was seen once. The chain is built from TRBV6-2 or TRBV6-3 and TRBJ1-4, with D perhaps matching TRBD1 (5 bases). The V and J ends lost 6 bases and 12 bases respectively, with 20 bases between them. The germline gives CDR1 MNHEY, CDR2 SVGEGT. The CDR3 is 14 amino acids. The DNA of the CDR3 is TGTGCCAGCAGCAATCCAGGGTCCCGGTTCCAACTGTTTTTT. Protein product: CASSNPGSRFQLFF.

V usage is TRBV30 and J usage is TRBJ1-2; weak D call: TRBD1 (6 bases). V lost 4 bases and J lost 8, with 23 bases in between. This CDR3 has 15 residues. Germline values: CDR1 GTSNPN, CDR2 SVGIG (reference sequence). CDR3 sequence: CAWNDGPWGHGGYTF. The CDR3 DNA follows: TGTGCCTGGAACGACGGTCCTTGGGGGCACGGCGGCTACACCTTC.

This clone was counted a few times. The chain recombines TRBV11-3 with TRBJ2-7, with D possibly called TRBD1 or TRBD2 (5 bases each). The CDR3 runs to 15 residues. Looked up from germline, CDR1 is SGHNT and CDR2 is YENEEA. The germline V and J ends were trimmed by 1 base and 2 bases, with 12 bases remaining between them. This chain's CDR3 is CASSLGGDQTYEQYF. CDR3 DNA sequence: TGTGCCAGCAGCTTAGGAGGGGACCAAACCTACGAGCAGTACTTC. The full variable domain, completed using reference TRBV11-3 and TRBJ2-7, is EAGVVQSPRYKIIEKKQPVAFWCNPISGHNTLYWYLQNLGQGPELLIRYENEEAVDDSQLPKDRFSAERLKGVDSTLKIQPAELGDSAVYLCASSLGGDQTYEQYFGPGTRLTVT.

The chain combines TRBV2 with TRBJ1-5; the match to TRBD1 covers 8 bases. Germline CDR1 is SNHLY and CDR2 is FYNNEI. J gave up 2 bases and V 7 bases, and 4 bases lay outside the gene matches. This CDR3 has 14 residues. Written as DNA, the CDR3 is TGTGCCAGCAATGACAGGGGTGGCAATCAGCCCCAGCATTTT. Translation: CASNDRGGNQPQHF.

This rearrangement joins TRBV5-1 to TRBJ2-5; D may be TRBD1 or TRBD2 (5 bases each). V was shortened by 4 bases and J by 5 bases, with 15 bases between the two germline ends. This CDR3 contains 14 residues. Looked up from germline, CDR1 is SGHRS and CDR2 is YFSETQ. The CDR3 protein is CASSPGAGWETQYF. CDR3 DNA: TGCGCCAGCAGCCCCGGGGCAGGGTGGGAGACCCAGTACTTC.

V and J are TRBV2 and TRBJ2-5; 9 bases map to TRBD2. The germline gives CDR1 SNHLY, CDR2 FYNNEI. This CDR3 region has 16 residues. V was pared by 2 bases and J by 6 bases, with 10 bases of the junction left unmatched. In DNA, the CDR3 is TGTGCCAGCAGTGAACCTCGACTAGCGGAGGGGAAGACCCAGTACTTC. Translating gives CASSEPRLAEGKTQYF.

The CDR3: CASSPWAGNTGELFF. The CDR3 DNA is TGTGCCAGTAGTCCTTGGGCGGGGAACACCGGGGAGCTGTTTTTT. The chain has TRBV19 and TRBJ2-2, with D tentatively TRBD2 (5 bases). The CDR3 has 15 residues. V was shortened by 5 bases and J by 1 base, with 11 bases between the two germline ends. CDR1 is LNHDA and CDR2 is SQIVND in the germline V gene (reference sequence). Variable domain in full (rest from reference TRBV19 and TRBJ2-2): DGGITQSPKYLFRKEGQNVTLSCEQNLNHDAMYWYRQDPGQGLRLIYYSQIVNDFQKGDIAEGYSVSREKKESFPLTVTSAQKNPTAFYLCASSPWAGNTGELFFGEGSRLTVL.

J is TRBJ2-3 and V is TRBV5-1, with 10 bases aligning to TRBD2. The V segment lost 0 bases and the J segment 3 bases; nucleotides outside the gene matches: 7. The CDR3 contains 17 residues. Germline V gives CDR1 SGHRS, CDR2 YFSETQ. The CDR3 protein is CASSLVASGSGTDTQYF. CDR3 bases: TGCGCCAGCAGCTTGGTTGCTAGCGGGAGTGGGACAGATACGCAGTATTTT.

The genes are TRBV7-9 and TRBJ2-4; D is possibly TRBD2 (5 bases). Looked up from germline, CDR1 is SEHNR and CDR2 is FQNEAQ (reference sequence). Trimming pared 5 bases from V and 9 bases from J, leaving 20 bases between. This CDR3 has 15 residues. CDR3 amino acids: CASSPAFRVGSIQYF. The CDR3 DNA follows: TGTGCCAGCAGCCCAGCGTTTCGGGTAGGGAGCATTCAGTACTTC.